This entry features one T cell receptor beta chain sequence. Its cognate antigen is unknown. The sample is drawn from a study of T cells expressing NK-cell markers. About the study: The authors sequenced eight donors, of whom seven were HCMV-seropositive and one was seronegative.

UMIs accompanied the 5'RACE template switching by which TCR beta cDNA was made. TCRdb reprocessed the 5' RACE reads; each CDR3 protein has one entry and no DNA is given. This specimen shows some 460,000 distinct CDR3 sequences; the ten leading clones hold 1.4% to 1.5%. Broader study findings: HCMV specificity of expanded NKG2C+ T cell clones remained unclear. In a handful of donors, dominant clonotypes made up 28.3-60.1% of CD3+CD56-NKG2C+ cells.

The CDR3 length is 15 residues. Germline V gives CDR1 LGHDT, CDR2 YNNKEL (reference sequence). The clonotype was recovered from a woman aged 50 to 65 in good health. The chain employs TRBV3-1 and TRBJ2-2; without DNA, the TCRdb call of TRBD1 cannot be checked. What was sequenced was blood T cells: a sorted CD56 or NKG2C T cell subset, CD4+ or CD8+ T cells, or bulk PBMC T cells (not recorded which). CDR3 protein: CASSLGTINTGELFF.